This T cell receptor beta chain came from a study of stem cell transplantation in POMP-related autoinflammatory disease. As for this clone: Antigen specificity is unknown.

Sequencing used immunoSEQ multiplex PCR; TCRdb keeps in-frame clones, though not all of them. The sample shows about 26,000 clones, roughly four fifths of them seen only once. Study-level results: In PRAID patients, the number of distinct TRB V-J gene pairings was restricted.

Per germline, CDR1 SGHRS and CDR2 YFSETQ. The CDR3 spans 16 residues. V lost 4 bases and J 2 bases, leaving 17 bases between the germline ends. The receptor's source is a human donor with POMP-related autoinflammation and immune dysregulation (PRAID). This material consisted of CD4+ T cells from PBMCs, taken before stem cell transplantation. This chain uses TRBV5-1 with TRBJ2-3; tentative D call: TRBD2 (8 bases). The CDR3 is CASSQPGGTVTDTQYF. CDR3 nucleotides: TGCGCCAGCAGCCAGCCGGGGGGGACAGTCACAGATACGCAGTATTTT.